Sequencing of this TCR beta chain was carried out in a study of CD4+ T cells in melanoma. The sample holds a few counts of this clone. TCRdb's copy holds only in-frame clones and misses some; the assay was immunoSEQ multiplex PCR. This sample has roughly 120,000 clones, with roughly 90% found just once. The V gene lost 2 bases and the J gene lost 0 bases, with 9 bases spanning the gap. CDR3 length equals 15 residues. The V gene's germline CDR1 is SGHNT and CDR2 YYREEE (reference sequence). V gene TRBV5-4 combines with J gene TRBJ2-1; possibly TRBD1 or TRBD2 for D (5 bases each). The clonotype comes from a human donor with melanoma. Sequenced: peripheral blood. The CDR3 loop reads CASSFSGGSYNEQFF. CDR3 bases: TGTGCCAGCAGCTTCTCTGGGGGCTCCTACAATGAGCAGTTCTTC.